These 26 T cell receptor beta chains originate from one sample sequenced in a study of T cells after yellow fever vaccination. MiXCR, applied by TCRdb to the 5' RACE reads, yields one record per CDR3 protein. The data contain some 560,000 distinct CDR3 sequences, about a sixth of them singletons. The sample in question was PBMCs, obtained around 5 days after the first yellow fever vaccination. The receptors shown here come from a man between 18 and 29 years old who received the YFV17D yellow fever vaccine.

The chain combines TRBV5-6 with TRBJ2-7; D uncertain. V was trimmed by 2 bases and J by 2 bases, leaving 8 bases between them. There are 13 residues in the CDR3. The germline V gene encodes CDR1 SGHDT and CDR2 YYEEEE. The CDR3 is CASSFGFPYEQYF. CDR3 sequence (DNA): TGTGCCAGCAGCTTCGGTTTCCCCTACGAGCAGTACTTC.

This clonotype was seen only a few times. The rearrangement links TRBV28 to TRBJ2-5, with D tentatively TRBD1 (6 bases). Trimming cost V 4 bases and J 2 bases, with 11 bases left between them. Germline V gives CDR1 MDHEN, CDR2 SYDVKM. The CDR3 covers 14 residues. The DNA of the CDR3 is TGTGCCAGCAGTTCCGGGACACCACAAGAGACCCAGTACTTC. It is translated as CASSSGTPQETQYF.

The chain carries TRBV12-3 or TRBV12-4 and TRBJ2-3, with TRBD2 matching over 11 bases. V was clipped by 6 bases and J by 4 bases; unmatched bases: 6. This CDR3 region has 15 residues. This CDR3 is CASRLLAGGPDTQYF. The CDR3 nucleotides are TGTGCCAGCAGGCTATTAGCGGGGGGGCCAGATACGCAGTATTTT.

There are a few counts of this clonotype. V and J are TRBV18 and TRBJ1-1, with unresolved D. The CDR3 totals 14 residues. V lost 3 bases, J lost 1 base, and 9 bases lay in between. The germline V gene has CDR1 KGHSH and CDR2 LQKENI. CDR3: CASSPDQRNTEAFF. CDR3 in DNA: TGTGCCAGCTCACCCGACCAGAGGAACACTGAAGCTTTCTTT.

The chain has TRBV27 and TRBJ1-6, with 10 nucleotides matching TRBD1. The J segment lost 7 bases and the V segment lost 6 bases, leaving 12 bases of the junction unmatched. The CDR3 extends over 17 amino acids. In germline, CDR1 is MNHEY, CDR2 SMNVEV (reference sequence). This chain's CDR3 is CASRGQGRTLGNSPLHF. CDR3 DNA: TGTGCCAGCAGGGGACAGGGGCGTACCCTTGGGAATTCACCCCTCCACTTT.

This clonotype was observed a few times. The CDR3 sequence is CASSQVGLAGTQETQYF. The CDR3 DNA reads as TGCGCCAGCAGCCAAGTGGGACTAGCGGGTACCCAAGAGACCCAGTACTTC. The V and J genes are TRBV4-1 and TRBJ2-5; 12 bases align to TRBD2. Per germline, CDR1 MGHRA and CDR2 YSYEKL. This CDR3 is 17 amino acids long. The V segment lost 1 base and the J segment 1 base; nucleotides outside the gene matches: 4.

This chain connects TRBV18 to TRBJ2-1; 8 nucleotides line up with TRBD2. CDR3 length: 16 residues. V shed 0 bases, J shed 4 bases, and the junction held 5 bases outside the gene matches. Germline V gives CDR1 KGHSH, CDR2 LQKENI. The CDR3 coding sequence is TGTGCCAGCTCACCACCGGCGGGGGGCCGTTACAATGAGCAGTTCTTC. It encodes CASSPPAGGRYNEQFF.

V is TRBV7-3 and J is TRBJ2-5, with no clear D. The CDR3 sequence is 14 residues long. Germline values: CDR1 SGHTA, CDR2 FQGTGA. Trimming left V 0 bases short and J 3 bases short, with 8 bases between. CDR3 bases: TGTGCCAGCAGCTTAACGTCCCCCGAAGAGACCCAGTACTTC. This translates into CASSLTSPEETQYF.

This clonotype was counted only a few times. V gene TRBV25-1 combines with J gene TRBJ1-2; unclear D gene. Trimming removed 3 bases at V and 2 bases at J, with 7 bases between. Looked up from germline, CDR1 is MGHDK and CDR2 is SYGVNS. The CDR3 runs to 13 residues. This CDR3 reads CASSEIENYGYTF. The CDR3 DNA reads as TGTGCCAGCAGTGAGATCGAGAACTATGGCTACACCTTC.

This clonotype was found a few times. The chain carries TRBV10-3 and TRBJ1-1; TRBD1 matches 7 bases. Germline lookup yields CDR1 ENHRY and CDR2 SYGVKD. The V segment lost 5 bases and the J segment 4 bases; nucleotides outside the gene matches: 16. CDR3 length equals 17 residues. The CDR3 here is CAISTGELGGFGTEAFF. The CDR3 region has the DNA TGTGCCATCAGTACAGGGGAGCTGGGGGGTTTTGGCACTGAAGCTTTCTTT.

The chain is built from TRBV28 and TRBJ2-3, with 8 bases lining up with TRBD2. With V trimmed by 0 bases and J by 5 bases, 10 bases remained unmatched. This CDR3 spans 17 amino acids. Germline V gene data show CDR1 as MDHEN and CDR2 as SYDVKM. In DNA form, the CDR3 reads TGTGCCAGCAGTTTATGGGGCCTAGCGGGTGTCGAAGATACGCAGTATTTT. The encoded protein is CASSLWGLAGVEDTQYF.

This clonotype was detected only a few times. The chain links TRBV6-5 to TRBJ2-5; 10 bases map to TRBD1. J lost 5 bases, V lost 0 bases, and 6 bases had no gene match. This CDR3 comprises 16 residues. Germline values: CDR1 MNHEY, CDR2 SVGAGI. The CDR3 is CASSYSRGTGVETQYF. CDR3 coding DNA: TGTGCCAGCAGTTACTCTCGTGGGACAGGGGTGGAGACCCAGTACTTC.

The rearrangement uses TRBV7-9 and TRBJ2-7; 7 nucleotides align to TRBD2. The CDR3 totals 12 residues. CDR1 is SEHNR, CDR2 FQNEAQ, per germline (reference sequence). Germline trimming cut 8 bases from V and 3 bases from J; bases unmatched to any gene: 4. CDR3: CASGRDYYEQYF. For the CDR3, the DNA is TGTGCCAGCGGCCGGGACTACTACGAGCAGTACTTC.

The chain recombines TRBV11-1 with TRBJ2-2, with 8 positions matching TRBD1. Germline trimming cut 5 bases from V and 5 bases from J; bases unmatched to any gene: 7. Germline CDR1 reads SGHAT; CDR2 reads FQDESV (reference sequence). This CDR3 region has 15 residues. The CDR3 region has the DNA TGTGCCAGCAGCCCTCGGACAGGGAGGACCGGGGAGCTGTTTTTT. Translating it yields CASSPRTGRTGELFF.

This clonotype occurred a few times. J is TRBJ2-6 and V is TRBV7-3; possible D gene TRBD1, 6 bases. The CDR3 covers 16 residues. Trimming removed 4 bases from V and 2 bases from J, with 12 bases in between. From germline, CDR1 is SGHTA and CDR2 FQGTGA. The CDR3 DNA is TGTGCCAGCAGCTCAGGGTACAGGGCTGGGGCCAACGTCCTGACTTTC. It is translated as CASSSGYRAGANVLTF.

This clonotype came up a few times. The rearrangement links TRBV10-3 to TRBJ2-7, with no clear D. The CDR3 is made up of 13 amino acids. V was pared by 2 bases and J by 6 bases, with 11 bases between. From germline, CDR1 is ENHRY and CDR2 SYGVKD. CDR3 DNA: TGTGCCATCAGTGAGAGGTGGGATGGCGAGCAGTACGTC. Translation gives CAISERWDGEQYV.

A few counts support this clonotype. The V gene is TRBV5-1, the J gene TRBJ1-1; D is ambiguous. Germline assignment: CDR1 SGHRS and CDR2 YFSETQ. The V end was cut by 0 bases, the J end by 8 bases, with 17 bases between. The CDR3 spans 15 residues. The CDR3 sequence is CASSLDSQPGEEAFF. The CDR3 coding sequence is TGCGCCAGCAGCTTGGACTCCCAGCCTGGGGAGGAAGCTTTCTTT.

The V gene is TRBV29-1, the J gene TRBJ2-5; D tentatively reads TRBD1 or TRBD2 (6 bases each). This CDR3 region has 12 residues. V dropped 6 bases and J dropped 3 bases, with 11 bases sitting between them. Germline CDR1 reads SQVTM; CDR2 reads ANQGSEA. The CDR3 is CSVGGREETQYF. Here the CDR3 DNA reads TGCAGCGTGGGGGGCAGGGAAGAGACCCAGTACTTC. The variable domain in full, completed from reference TRBV29-1 and TRBJ2-5, reads SAVISQKPSRDICQRGTSLTIQCQVDSQVTMMFWYRQQPGQSLTLIATANQGSEATYESGFVIDKFPISRPNLTFSTLTVSNMSPEDSSIYLCSVGGREETQYFGPGTRLLVL.

This clonotype was observed a handful of times. The rearrangement uses TRBV3-1 and TRBJ2-7; 7 nucleotides agree with TRBD1. This CDR3 contains 15 residues. After removal of 4 bases from V and 3 bases from J, the junction contained 9 bases not matched to a gene. CDR1 is LGHDT and CDR2 is YNNKEL in the germline V gene (reference sequence). This CDR3 reads CASSPTGTADYEQYF. The CDR3 bases are TGTGCCAGCAGCCCAACAGGGACAGCCGACTACGAGCAGTACTTC.

V is TRBV6-5 and J is TRBJ2-1, with 10 bases lining up with TRBD2. The CDR3 runs 17 residues. With 0 bases clipped from V and 5 bases from J, the junction kept 7 bases outside the gene matches. Germline lookup yields CDR1 MNHEY and CDR2 SVGAGI. The CDR3 loop is CASSYSFGTSEHNEQFF. CDR3 coding DNA: TGTGCCAGCAGTTACTCGTTCGGGACTAGCGAACACAATGAGCAGTTCTTC.

This clonotype was found many times. The genes are TRBV5-5 and TRBJ2-7; a possible D gene is TRBD2 (6 bases). CDR1 SGHKS and CDR2 YYEKEE come from the germline V gene (reference sequence). Trimming pared 3 bases from V and 2 bases from J, leaving 12 bases between. The CDR3 is made up of 14 amino acids. CDR3 amino acids: CASSSGLAPYEQYV. CDR3 coding DNA: TGTGCCAGCAGCTCGGGACTGGCACCCTACGAGCAGTACGTC.

The gene calls are TRBV5-1 and TRBJ2-3; 13 bases align to TRBD2. The CDR3 totals 17 residues. Per the germline V gene, CDR1 is SGHRS and CDR2 is YFSETQ. The V and J ends lost 0 bases and 4 bases, in that order; junction bases with no gene match: 5. The CDR3 reads CASSLGLAGGRSDTQYF. In DNA form, the CDR3 reads TGCGCCAGCAGCTTGGGACTAGCGGGGGGCCGGTCAGATACGCAGTATTTT.

This clonotype was seen just once. The chain uses TRBV3-1 and TRBJ1-4; no clear D gene. Germline CDR1 reads LGHDT; CDR2 reads YNNKEL (reference sequence). The length of the CDR3 is 16 residues. V lost 1 base, J lost 0 bases, and 9 bases lay in between. The chain's CDR3 is CASSQGRISTNEKLFF. CDR3 sequence (DNA): TGTGCCAGCAGCCAAGGGAGGATTTCAACTAATGAAAAACTGTTTTTT.

This clonotype was seen only a few times. V and J are TRBV7-2 and TRBJ2-5; D remains ambiguous. The V gene lost 3 bases and the J gene lost 5 bases, with 10 bases spanning the gap. This CDR3 contains 13 residues. The V gene's germline CDR1 is SGHTA and CDR2 FQGNSA. The CDR3 bases are TGTGCCAGCAGCTTTTATCAGACGGAGACCCAGTACTTC. Protein product: CASSFYQTETQYF.

Only a few counts were recorded for this clonotype. The chain carries TRBV21-1 and TRBJ1-6; the table's D call of TRBD1 was not tested on the DNA. TRBV21-1 is designated a pseudogene. There are 13 residues in the CDR3. The CDR3 region has the DNA TGTGCCAGCAGACCGGAGGGGGTTTCACCCCTCCACTTT. Its translation is CASRPEGVSPLHF.

This clonotype was observed a few times. The V gene is TRBV2, the J gene TRBJ2-5; TRBD2 matches 12 bases. V gave up 5 bases and J gave up 1 base; unmatched junction bases: 2. CDR1 SNHLY and CDR2 FYNNEI come from the germline V gene. This CDR3 is 15 amino acids long. The CDR3 DNA is TGTGCCAGCAGTACTAGCGGGGGGATCCAAGAGACCCAGTACTTC. Its protein is CASSTSGGIQETQYF.